This record covers a single T cell receptor (beta chain). Its antigen remains unidentified. This specimen comes from a study of cytomegalovirus exposure and HLA in healthy donors. Regarding the study as a whole: A further, later analysis showed that HLA-associated TCR beta chains (compared with equally common others) were more clonally expanded.

The PCR made use of 60 Vbeta and 13 Jbeta primers. As processed by the authors: Among the unique TCR beta chains that a later analysis counted, roughly 80 million in all, 10 million to 14 million were shared. Method: immunoSEQ multiplex PCR; TCRdb's copy keeps in-frame clones and lacks some. V and J calls and clone size are copied from that table; D and trimming were computed from the DNA. The table has fewer than 200,000 clones, roughly 13% seen once. Trimming shortened V by 3 bases and J by 1 base, and 13 bases separated the two germline ends. The CDR3 consists of 15 residues. From germline, CDR1 is SGHRS and CDR2 YFSETQ.

The sequence was obtained from a middle-aged man in good health and CMV-seropositive. The rearrangement links TRBV5-1 to TRBJ1-1; tentatively, D is TRBD1 (5 bases). Sequencing input: PBMCs. CDR3 amino acids: CASSYQGRKNTEAFF. The DNA for the CDR3 is TGCGCCAGCAGCTACCAGGGTAGGAAGAACACTGAAGCTTTCTTT.